This TCR beta chain was identified in a study of blood T cell repertoires in COVID-19. TCRdb keeps only in-frame clones here, not all; method: immunoSEQ multiplex PCR. This table holds approximately 110,000 clones, 85% found once. Germline lookup yields CDR1 LNHDA and CDR2 SQIVND (reference sequence). Trimming cost V 4 bases and J 4 bases; bases outside gene matches: 4. The CDR3 extends over 14 amino acids. Sequencing used peripheral blood. The clonotype originates from a man aged 40-55 years with acute or convalescent COVID-19. V and J are TRBV19 and TRBJ2-3; 8 nucleotides line up with TRBD2. The CDR3 sequence: CASSKDGGADTQYF. The CDR3 DNA follows: TGTGCCAGTAGTAAGGACGGGGGGGCAGATACGCAGTATTTT.